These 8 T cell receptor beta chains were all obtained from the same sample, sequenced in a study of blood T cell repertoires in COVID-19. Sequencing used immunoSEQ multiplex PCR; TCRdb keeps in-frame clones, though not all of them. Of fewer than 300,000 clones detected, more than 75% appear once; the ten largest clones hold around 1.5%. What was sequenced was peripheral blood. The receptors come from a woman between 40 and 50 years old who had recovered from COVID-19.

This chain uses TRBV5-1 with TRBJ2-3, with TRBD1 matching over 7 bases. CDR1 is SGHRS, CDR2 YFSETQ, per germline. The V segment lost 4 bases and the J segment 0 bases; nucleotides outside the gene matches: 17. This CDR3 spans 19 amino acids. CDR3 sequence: CASSLTPTGQVSSTDTQYF. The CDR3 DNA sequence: TGCGCCAGCAGCCTAACCCCAACTGGACAGGTCTCTAGCACAGATACGCAGTATTTT. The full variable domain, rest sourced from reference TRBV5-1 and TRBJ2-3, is KAGVTQTPRYLIKTRGQQVTLSCSPISGHRSVSWYQQTPGQGLQFLFEYFSETQRNKGNFPGRFSGRQFSNSRSEMNVSTLELGDSALYLCASSLTPTGQVSSTDTQYFGPGTRLTVL.

CDR3 amino acids: CASSPTGAGGYTF. DNA for the CDR3: TGTGCCAGCAGTCCCACCGGGGCGGGGGGCTACACCTTC. This sequence joins TRBV27 and TRBJ1-2, with D perhaps TRBD1 (5 bases). Germline loops: CDR1 MNHEY, CDR2 SMNVEV (reference sequence). V dropped 5 bases and J dropped 8 bases, with 15 bases sitting between them. This CDR3 has 13 residues.

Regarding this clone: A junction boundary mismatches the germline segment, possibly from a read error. CDR3 in DNA: TGCACCAGCAGTCAATTGGGGCATATCCACGAGCAGTACTTC. The encoded protein is CTSSQLGHIHEQYF. V is TRBV23-1 and J is TRBJ2-7; D is possibly TRBD1 (5 bases). TRBV23-1 is assigned to the ORF class and has an uncertain function. This CDR3 has 14 amino acids.

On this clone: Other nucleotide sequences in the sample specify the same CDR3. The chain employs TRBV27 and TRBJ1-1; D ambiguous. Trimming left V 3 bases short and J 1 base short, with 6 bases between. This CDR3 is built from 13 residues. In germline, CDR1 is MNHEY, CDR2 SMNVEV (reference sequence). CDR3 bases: TGTGCCAGCAGTTTGGGAGGGAACACTGAAGCTTTCTTT. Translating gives CASSLGGNTEAFF.

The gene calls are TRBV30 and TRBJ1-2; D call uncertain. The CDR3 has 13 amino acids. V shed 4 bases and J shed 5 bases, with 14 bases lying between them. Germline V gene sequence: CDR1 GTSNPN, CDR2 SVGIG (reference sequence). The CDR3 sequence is CAWTRVGGYGYTF. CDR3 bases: TGTGCCTGGACTAGGGTCGGAGGGTATGGCTACACCTTC.

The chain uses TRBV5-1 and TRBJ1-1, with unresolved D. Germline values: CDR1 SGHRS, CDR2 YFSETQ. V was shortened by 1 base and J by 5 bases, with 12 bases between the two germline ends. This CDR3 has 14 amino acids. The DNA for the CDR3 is TGCGCCAGCAGCTTGTTAAGTCTGCGGACTGAAGCTTTCTTT. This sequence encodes CASSLLSLRTEAFF.

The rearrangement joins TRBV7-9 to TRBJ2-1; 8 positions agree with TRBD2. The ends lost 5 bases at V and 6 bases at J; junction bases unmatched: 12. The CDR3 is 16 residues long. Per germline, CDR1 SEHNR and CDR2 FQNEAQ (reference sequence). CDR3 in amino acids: CASSQLPGLVFNEQFF. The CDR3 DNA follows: TGTGCCAGCAGCCAATTACCGGGACTAGTGTTCAATGAGCAGTTCTTC.

CDR3 DNA: TGCGCCAGCAGCCAAGATAATCTCCTCCGACTAGCGGGGGTCTCCTACAATGAGCAGTTCTTC. Residues: CASSQDNLLRLAGVSYNEQFF. The V gene is TRBV4-1, the J gene TRBJ2-1; TRBD2 aligns across 12 bases. J gave up 0 bases and V 0 bases, and 12 bases lay outside the gene matches. From germline, CDR1 is MGHRA and CDR2 YSYEKL. The CDR3 spans 21 residues.